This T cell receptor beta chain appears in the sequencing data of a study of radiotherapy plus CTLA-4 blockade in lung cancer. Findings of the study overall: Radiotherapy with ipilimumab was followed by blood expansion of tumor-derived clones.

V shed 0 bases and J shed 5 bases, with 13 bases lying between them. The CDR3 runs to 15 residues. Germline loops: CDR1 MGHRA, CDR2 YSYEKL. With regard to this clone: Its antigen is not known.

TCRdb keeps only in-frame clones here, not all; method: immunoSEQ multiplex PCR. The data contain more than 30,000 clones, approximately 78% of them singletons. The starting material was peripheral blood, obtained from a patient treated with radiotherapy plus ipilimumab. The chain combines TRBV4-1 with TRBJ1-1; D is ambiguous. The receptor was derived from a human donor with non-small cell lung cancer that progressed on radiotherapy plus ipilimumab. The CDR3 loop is CASSQDVSFRTEAFF. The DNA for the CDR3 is TGCGCCAGCAGCCAAGATGTAAGCTTTCGGACTGAAGCTTTCTTT.